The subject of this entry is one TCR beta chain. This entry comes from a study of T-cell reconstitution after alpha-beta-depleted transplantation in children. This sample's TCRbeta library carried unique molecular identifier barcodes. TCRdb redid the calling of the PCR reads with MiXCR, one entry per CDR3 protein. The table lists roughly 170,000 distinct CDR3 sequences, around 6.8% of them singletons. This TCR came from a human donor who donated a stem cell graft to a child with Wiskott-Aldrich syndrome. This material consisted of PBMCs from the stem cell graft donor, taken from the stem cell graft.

The CDR3 reads CASSLDGPDTQYF. CDR3 nucleotides: TGTGCCAGCAGCTTAGATGGCCCAGATACGCAGTATTTT. This chain uses TRBV7-8 with TRBJ2-3, with D uncertain. The germline V gene has CDR1 SGHVS and CDR2 FQNEAQ. V was cut by 1 base and J by 4 bases, with 6 bases left in between. The CDR3 covers 13 residues.